This T cell receptor (beta chain) stems from a study of Ad26.COV2.S vaccination and SARS-CoV-2 variants. Study-level background: The COV1001 Ad26.COV2.S trial arm included the donor. Study outcomes and limitations: Those who received the vaccine showed greater spike-specific TCR breadth than those given placebo.

The treatment here: around 19 received Ad26.COV2.S at low or high dose, single or two shots; 5 received placebo; per-sample allocation not given. Vaccine and placebo recipients were sampled on day 63 after the first injection. The CDR3 totals 13 residues. V was trimmed by 5 bases and J by 6 bases, leaving 11 bases between them. Points on this clone: The target antigen is unknown.

Assay: immunoSEQ multiplex PCR; the TCRdb copy retains only in-frame clones and omits some. The sample carries about 680,000 clones, roughly 90% recorded once. Specimen: peripheral blood, collected in a trial of Ad26.COV2.S vaccine versus placebo. The genes are TRBV12-3 or TRBV12-4 and TRBJ2-1, with D perhaps matching TRBD2 (5 bases). The TCR comes from a person between 18 and 59 years old who received the Ad26.COV2.S COVID-19 vaccine or a placebo. The CDR3 sequence: CASSPMEVNEQFF. CDR3 sequence (DNA): TGTGCCAGCAGTCCCATGGAGGTCAATGAGCAGTTCTTC.